This TCR beta chain was recovered during a study of blood T cells in healthy people across ages. The length of the CDR3 is 12 residues. CDR1 is ENHRY and CDR2 is SYGVKD in the germline V gene. Through a sample-barcoded 5' primer and a J-beta primer mix, a second PCR was run for about 7 to 12 cycles. TCRdb ran MiXCR on the 5' RACE reads and lists one entry per CDR3 protein. The data hold 700,000 to 1,000,000 distinct CDR3 sequences, with around 42% observed a single time. The study's findings and limits: While age rose, TCR beta diversity per million T cells dropped in a roughly linear way. Considered underestimates were the diversity estimates obtained from one million T cells.

Note on this clonotype: What it binds is unknown. The germline gene is not matched at one end of the junction; a read error may be the cause.

The chain uses TRBV10-3 and TRBJ2-7; D unresolved. Sequences were obtained from blood. This sequence originates from a man aged 55-75 years in good health. The CDR3 is CATSESGNEQYF. Written as DNA, the CDR3 is TGTGCCACCAGTGAGTCTGGGAATGAGCAGTACTTC.